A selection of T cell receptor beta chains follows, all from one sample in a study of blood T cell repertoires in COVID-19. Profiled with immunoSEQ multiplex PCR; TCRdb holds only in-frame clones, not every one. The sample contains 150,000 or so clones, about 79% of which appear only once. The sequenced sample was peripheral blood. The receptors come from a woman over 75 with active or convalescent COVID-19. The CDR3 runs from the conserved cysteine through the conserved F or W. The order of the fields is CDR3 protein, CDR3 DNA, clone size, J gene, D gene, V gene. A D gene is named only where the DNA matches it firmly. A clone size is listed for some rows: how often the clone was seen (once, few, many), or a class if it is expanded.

CASSLGGPDTEAFF | TGCGCCAGCAGCTTGGGGGGCCCAGACACTGAAGCTTTCTTT | NA | TRBJ1-1 | NA | TRBV5-1
CSVVTGKYEQYF | TGCAGCGTTGTGACAGGGAAGTACGAGCAGTACTTC | NA | TRBJ2-7 | TRBD1 | TRBV29-1
CASNPTDRTNEKLFF | TGTGCCAGCAATCCTACAGACCGAACTAATGAAAAACTGTTTTTT | NA | TRBJ1-4 | NA | TRBV6-6
CASSVMGQGASGANVLTF | TGTGCCAGCAGCGTAATGGGACAGGGGGCGTCAGGGGCCAACGTCCTGACTTTC | NA | TRBJ2-6 | TRBD1 | TRBV9
CASTRTGYSYNEQFF | TGTGCCAGTACCCGAACAGGTTACTCCTACAATGAGCAGTTCTTC | NA | TRBJ2-1 | NA | TRBV19
CASSYGLAGVGMETQYF | TGTGCCAGCAGTTACGGGCTAGCGGGGGTCGGTATGGAGACCCAGTACTTC | NA | TRBJ2-5 | TRBD2 | TRBV6-2/TRBV6-3
CASRSRGASYNEQFF | TGTGCCAGTAGGTCCCGCGGGGCCTCCTACAATGAGCAGTTCTTC | NA | TRBJ2-1 | NA | TRBV19
CASSPLVGGKETQYF | TGTGCCAGCAGCCCTCTGGTGGGCGGGAAGGAGACCCAGTACTTC | NA | TRBJ2-5 | NA | TRBV7-6
CASSLSYEQFF | TGTGCCAGCAGCTTGTCCTATGAGCAGTTCTTC | NA | TRBJ2-1 | NA | TRBV5-6
CAWSVFLSGTGASSYEQYF | TGTGCCTGGAGTGTATTTCTTTCGGGGACAGGGGCCAGCTCCTACGAGCAGTACTTC | NA | TRBJ2-7 | TRBD1 | TRBV30
CASSPVGRVVQETQYF | TGTGCCAGCTCACCAGTGGGCAGGGTCGTCCAAGAGACCCAGTACTTC | NA | TRBJ2-5 | NA | TRBV18
CASSQSLAGGFYEQYF | TGCGCCAGCAGCCAGAGCCTAGCGGGGGGATTCTACGAGCAGTACTTC | few | TRBJ2-7 | TRBD2 | TRBV4-3
CASSRPPSNYGYTF | TGTGCCAGCAGCCGCCCACCCAGTAACTATGGCTACACCTTC | NA | TRBJ1-2 | NA | TRBV3-1/TRBV3-2
CASSLGQINYGYTF | TGTGCCAGCAGCTTAGGACAGATAAACTATGGCTACACCTTC | NA | TRBJ1-2 | NA | TRBV7-8
CASSELGTGGIKNIQYF | TGTGCCAGCAGTGAATTGGGGACAGGGGGAATAAAAAACATTCAGTACTTC | NA | TRBJ2-4 | TRBD1 | TRBV2
CASSQDAGGQYEQYF | TGTGCCAGCAGCCAAGATGCGGGGGGGCAGTACGAGCAGTACTTC | NA | TRBJ2-7 | TRBD2 | TRBV4-2
CASSLMGHNTGELFF | TGTGCCAGCAGCTTAATGGGGCATAACACCGGGGAGCTGTTTTTT | few | TRBJ2-2 | NA | TRBV7-8
CASSRGQGAWYNSPLHF | TGTGCCAGCAGTCGGGGACAGGGGGCTTGGTATAATTCACCCCTCCACTTT | NA | TRBJ1-6 | TRBD1 | TRBV6-6
CASSPRTGGQGATEAFF | TGTGCCAGCTCACCACGTACGGGGGGACAGGGGGCCACTGAAGCTTTCTTT | NA | TRBJ1-1 | TRBD1 | TRBV18
CASSLQGGNTEAFF | TGTGCCAGCAGCTTACAGGGTGGGAACACTGAAGCTTTCTTT | NA | TRBJ1-1 | NA | TRBV7-9
CASSPDGGGYNEQFF | TGTGCCAGCAGCCCAGATGGCGGGGGTTACAATGAGCAGTTCTTC | NA | TRBJ2-1 | TRBD2 | TRBV7-2
CASSLNLQGPYGYTF | TGCGCCAGCAGCTTGAATCTCCAGGGGCCCTATGGCTACACCTTC | few | TRBJ1-2 | NA | TRBV5-1
CASSFGDITNYGYTF | TGCGCCAGCAGCTTTGGGGACATCACTAACTATGGCTACACCTTC | NA | TRBJ1-2 | NA | TRBV4-1
CASSLNYNNEQFF | TGTGCCAGCAGTCTAAATTATAACAATGAGCAGTTCTTC | NA | TRBJ2-1 | NA | TRBV12-3/TRBV12-4
CASSKDGGYFTEAFF | TGTGCCAGCAGCAAGGATGGAGGGTATTTCACTGAAGCTTTCTTT | NA | TRBJ1-1 | NA | TRBV7-3
CASSLYQNTEAFF | TGTGCCAGCAGTTTATATCAGAACACTGAAGCTTTCTTT | NA | TRBJ1-1 | NA | TRBV27